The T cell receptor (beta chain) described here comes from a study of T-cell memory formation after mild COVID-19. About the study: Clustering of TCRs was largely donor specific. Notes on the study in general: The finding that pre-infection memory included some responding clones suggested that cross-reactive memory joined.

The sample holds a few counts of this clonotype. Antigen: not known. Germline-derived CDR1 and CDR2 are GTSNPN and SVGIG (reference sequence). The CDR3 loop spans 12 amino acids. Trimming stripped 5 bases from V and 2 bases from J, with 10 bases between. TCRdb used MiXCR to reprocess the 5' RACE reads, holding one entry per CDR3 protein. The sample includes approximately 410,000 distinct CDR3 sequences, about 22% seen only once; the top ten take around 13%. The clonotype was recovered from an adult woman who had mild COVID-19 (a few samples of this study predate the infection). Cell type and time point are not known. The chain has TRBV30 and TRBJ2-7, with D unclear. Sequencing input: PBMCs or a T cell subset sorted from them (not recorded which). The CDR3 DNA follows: TGTGCCTGGTCCCCGCCGGCCTACGAGCAGTACTTC. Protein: CAWSPPAYEQYF.